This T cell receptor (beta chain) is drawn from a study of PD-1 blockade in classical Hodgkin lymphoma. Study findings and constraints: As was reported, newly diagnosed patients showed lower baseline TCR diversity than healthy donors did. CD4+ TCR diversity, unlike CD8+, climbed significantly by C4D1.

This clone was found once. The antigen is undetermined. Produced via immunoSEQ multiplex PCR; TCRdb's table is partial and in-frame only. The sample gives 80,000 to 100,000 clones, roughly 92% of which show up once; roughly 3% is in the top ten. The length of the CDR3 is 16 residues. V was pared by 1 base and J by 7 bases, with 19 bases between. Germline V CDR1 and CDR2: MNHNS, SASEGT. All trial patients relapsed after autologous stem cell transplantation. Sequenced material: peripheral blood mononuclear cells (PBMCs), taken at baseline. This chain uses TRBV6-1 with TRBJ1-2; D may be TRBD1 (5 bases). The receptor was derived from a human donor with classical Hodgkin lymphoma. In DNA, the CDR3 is TGTGCCAGCAGTGAAGTTCACGGGACCGCGGGAGGTGGCTACACCTTC. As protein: CASSEVHGTAGGGYTF.